This T cell receptor beta chain was identified during a study of OX40 agonist ivuxolimab in advanced cancers. Study context: Averaging 60 years in age, with a range of roughly 23 to 85, the cohort was 65% to 85% male. Patients achieving partial responses numbered three: one hepatocellular carcinoma case and two cutaneous melanoma cases.

About this clone itself: What it binds is not known.

Here immunoSEQ multiplex PCR was the method, and the copy in TCRdb shows in-frame clones only, minus some. The table shows tens of thousands of clones, with roughly 90% occurring only once. Broader study findings: The CD4+ and CD8+ T cells in the blood had expanded clonally by week 6 at 0.1 to 3.0 mg/kg.

On cycle 4 day 1 and cycle 7 day 1, as well as at baseline, blood was sampled. Germline lookup yields CDR1 LGHNA and CDR2 YNFKEQ. The CDR3 runs to 17 residues. The trim removed 1 base at V and 5 bases at J, leaving 11 bases unmatched. The sequence was obtained from an adult with an advanced solid tumor such as melanoma, head and neck, liver or kidney cancer. V and J are TRBV4-2 and TRBJ2-5; 9 bases fit TRBD2. The specimen comprised CD4+ or CD8+ T cells sorted from blood, sampled in a trial of the OX40 agonist ivuxolimab. CDR3 bases: TGTGCCAGCAGCCAAGGTTCCGCGGGAGGGAGGAGTGAGACCCAGTACTTC. Protein: CASSQGSAGGRSETQYF.